The T cell receptor beta chain described here comes from a study of cytomegalovirus exposure and HLA in healthy donors. Study details: The 500 to 750 first-cohort repertoires and the 95 to 150 validation repertoires shared the same platform, a later analysis reported.

Only one count was recorded for this clone. What it binds is unknown. Study-wide points: Reportedly, cytomegalovirus status was diagnosed with high sensitivity and specificity. A few CMV-associated chains were confirmed in vitro to be specific for CMV antigens.

Germline loops: CDR1 MDHEN, CDR2 SYDVKM. CDR3 length: 13 amino acids. V was cut by 7 bases and J by 2 bases, with 9 bases left in between. Sequencing used immunoSEQ multiplex PCR; TCRdb keeps in-frame clones, though not all of them. The sample lists under 250,000 clones, about 81% occurring once. This rearrangement joins TRBV28 to TRBJ1-5; D unresolved. The material sequenced was PBMCs. The TCR comes from a woman aged 25 to 45 in good health and CMV-seronegative. The CDR3 sequence is CASIPPGNQPQHF. The CDR3 DNA is TGTGCCAGCATCCCCCCTGGCAATCAGCCCCAGCATTTT.